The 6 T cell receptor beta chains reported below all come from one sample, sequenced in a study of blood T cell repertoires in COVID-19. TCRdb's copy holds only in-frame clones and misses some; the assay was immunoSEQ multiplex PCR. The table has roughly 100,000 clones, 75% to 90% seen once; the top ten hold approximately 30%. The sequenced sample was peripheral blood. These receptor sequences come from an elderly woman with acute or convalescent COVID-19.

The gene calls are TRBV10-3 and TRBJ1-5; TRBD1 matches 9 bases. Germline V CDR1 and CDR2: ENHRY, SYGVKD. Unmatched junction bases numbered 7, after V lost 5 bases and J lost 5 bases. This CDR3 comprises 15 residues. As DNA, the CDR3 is TGTGCCATCAGTCCCGGGACAGGGAGGGATCAGCCCCAGCATTTT. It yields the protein CAISPGTGRDQPQHF.

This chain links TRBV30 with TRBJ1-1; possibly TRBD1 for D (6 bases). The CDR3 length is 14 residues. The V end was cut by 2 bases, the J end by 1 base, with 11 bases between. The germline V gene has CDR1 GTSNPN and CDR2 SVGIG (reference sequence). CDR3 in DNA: TGTGCCTGGAGTAAAACAGGGACGAACACTGAAGCTTTCTTT. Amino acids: CAWSKTGTNTEAFF.

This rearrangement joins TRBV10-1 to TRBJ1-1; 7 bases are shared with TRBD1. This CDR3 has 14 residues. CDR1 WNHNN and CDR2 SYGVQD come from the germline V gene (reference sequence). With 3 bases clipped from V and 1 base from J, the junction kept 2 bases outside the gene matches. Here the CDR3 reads CASSDGQANTEAFF. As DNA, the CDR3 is TGCGCCAGCAGTGATGGACAGGCGAACACTGAAGCTTTCTTT.

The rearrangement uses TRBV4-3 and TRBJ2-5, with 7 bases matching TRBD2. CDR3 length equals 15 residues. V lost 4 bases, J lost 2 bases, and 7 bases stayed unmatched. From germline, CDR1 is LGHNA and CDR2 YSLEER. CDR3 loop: CASSLRDYPQETQYF. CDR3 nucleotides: TGCGCCAGCAGCCTCCGGGACTATCCACAAGAGACCCAGTACTTC.

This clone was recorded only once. The CDR3 nucleotides read TGTGCCAGCAGCTTGGCCAGGAACTATGGCTACACCTTC. It specifies CASSLARNYGYTF. J is TRBJ1-2 and V is TRBV7-8; D gene ambiguous. The CDR3 totals 13 residues. V dropped 3 bases and J dropped 2 bases, with 7 bases sitting between them. CDR1 and CDR2 from the germline V gene are SGHVS and FQNEAQ.

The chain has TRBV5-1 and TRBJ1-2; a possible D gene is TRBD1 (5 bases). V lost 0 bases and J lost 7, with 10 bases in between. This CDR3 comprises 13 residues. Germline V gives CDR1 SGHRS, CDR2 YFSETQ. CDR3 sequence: CASSLAGYSGYTF. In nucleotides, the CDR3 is TGCGCCAGCAGCTTGGCAGGGTACAGTGGCTACACCTTC.